Listed below are T cell receptor beta chains from one sample, sequenced in a study of control samples from healthy donors and cancer patients. The method was immunoSEQ multiplex PCR; TCRdb's version includes in-frame clones alone and lacks a portion of them. The sample has roughly 120,000 clones; around 90% are singletons. Sequenced input: blood. Receptors originate from a woman aged 70-85 years in good health. The CDR3 runs from the conserved cysteine through the conserved F or W. A D gene is named only where the DNA matches it firmly. Expanded clones get a size class; other rows say once, few or many, or leave the size out.

clone size	D gene	V gene	J gene	CDR3 DNA	CDR3 protein
.	.	TRBV6-1	TRBJ2-2	TGTGCCAGCAGTGCAATTCAGGGGGGTGGCACCGGGGAGCTGTTTTTT	CASSAIQGGGTGELFF
once	.	TRBV18	TRBJ1-5	TGTGCCAGCTCACCCTACTCCCCACAGGCTTACAATCAGCCCCAGCATTTT	CASSPYSPQAYNQPQHF
.	TRBD2	TRBV3-1/TRBV3-2	TRBJ2-3	TGTGCCAGCAGCCATTTAGCGGGGGGCCAAGATCAGTATTTT	CASSHLAGGQDQYF
.	TRBD1	TRBV4-1	TRBJ2-7	TGCGCCAGCAGCGTGTTTCGGGACAGGGGGGGCGAGCAGTACTTC	CASSVFRDRGGEQYF
.	.	TRBV6-5	TRBJ1-1	TGTGCCAGCAGTAGGTACAGTTACACTGAAGCTTTCTTT	CASSRYSYTEAFF
.	.	TRBV5-1	TRBJ1-6	TGCGCCAGCAGCTTGGAAGGGGGGAATTCACCCCTCCACTTT	CASSLEGGNSPLHF
.	.	TRBV12-3/TRBV12-4	TRBJ1-2	TGTGCCAGCAGTCCGGACTTAAACTATGGCTACACCTTC	CASSPDLNYGYTF
.	TRBD2	TRBV9	TRBJ2-1	TGTGCCAGCAGCTCACTATGGCGGGGGGGCCAGGATGAGCAGTTCTTC	CASSSLWRGGQDEQFF
.	.	TRBV2	TRBJ2-7	TGTGCCAGCAGTCCTGACCAAGTCGAGTACGAGCAGTACTTC	CASSPDQVEYEQYF
once	.	TRBV10-1	TRBJ2-1	TGCGCCAGCAGTGACACCGGAGGTAGTGAGCAGTTCTTC	CASSDTGGSEQFF
few	.	TRBV4-3	TRBJ1-1	TGCGCCAGCAGCCAAGATATCGGGACCGGGTACACTGAAGCTTTCTTT	CASSQDIGTGYTEAFF
.	TRBD1	TRBV7-2	TRBJ2-3	TGTGCCAGCAGCTTAGGGGACAGGGGAGACACAGATACGCAGTATTTT	CASSLGDRGDTDTQYF
.	.	TRBV3-1/TRBV3-2	TRBJ2-3	TGTGCCAGCAGCCTTTTGGGCCTGGGGACAGATACGCAGTATTTT	CASSLLGLGTDTQYF
.	.	TRBV18	TRBJ2-5	TGTGCCAGCTCACCACCGTCAAGCCGGATACAGACCCAGTACTTC	CASSPPSSRIQTQYF
few	TRBD2	TRBV5-1	TRBJ2-5	TGCGCCAGCAGCCCCAGCGGGACCGTAGCACAAGAGACCCAGTACTTC	CASSPSGTVAQETQYF
.	.	TRBV27	TRBJ1-1	TGTGCCAGCAGTCCCACAGGGACGAGAACTGAAGCTTTCTTT	CASSPTGTRTEAFF
.	.	TRBV2	TRBJ1-1	TGTGCCAGCAGTGAAGGGTCCAGTGTACAAGCTTTCTTT	CASSEGSSVQAFF
.	.	TRBV3-1/TRBV3-2	TRBJ1-1	TGTGCCAGCAGCCAAGTGTCCGGGGAAACTGAAGCTTTCTTT	CASSQVSGETEAFF
.	TRBD1	TRBV27	TRBJ1-5	TGTGCCAGCAGTCCCGACAGGGCTGGTCAGCCCCAGCATTTT	CASSPDRAGQPQHF
.	.	TRBV11-2	TRBJ2-5	TGTGCCAGCACCACCGGGACGAACCAAGAGACCCAGTACTTC	CASTTGTNQETQYF
.	TRBD2	TRBV3-1/TRBV3-2	TRBJ2-1	TGTGCCAGCAGCCCTCCCGGGGCGGTAGCGGGGATCAATGAGCAGTTCTTC	CASSPPGAVAGINEQFF
.	.	TRBV19	TRBJ1-1	TGTGCCATCGGGGGTTTCCGGGACACTGAAGCTTTCTTT	CAIGGFRDTEAFF
.	.	TRBV19	TRBJ1-1	TGTGCCAGTAGTCTGAAGCGGACAGCGAACACTGAAGCTTTCTTT	CASSLKRTANTEAFF
.	.	TRBV28	TRBJ2-7	TGTGCCAGCAGTTTACAGGGATCCTACGAGCAGTACTTC	CASSLQGSYEQYF
.	.	TRBV5-1	TRBJ1-3	TGCGCCAGCAGCGAGACGGGCTCTGGAAACACCATATATTTT	CASSETGSGNTIYF
.	TRBD2	TRBV4-1	TRBJ2-1	TGCGCCAGCAGCCAAGCCTTGGCGGGGGGTAATAATGAGCAGTTCTTC	CASSQALAGGNNEQFF
.	.	TRBV7-8	TRBJ1-3	TGTGCCAGCAGCTTTGGGCTCTCTGGAAACACCATATATTTT	CASSFGLSGNTIYF
.	TRBD1	TRBV6-5	TRBJ1-1	TGTGCCAGCAGCCGGGACAGGGTCTTTGGGACTGAAGCTTTCTTT	CASSRDRVFGTEAFF
once	TRBD1	TRBV7-2	TRBJ1-1	TGTGCCAGCAGCTTCCGACAGGGCGGCACTGAAGCTTTCTTT	CASSFRQGGTEAFF
.	.	TRBV19	TRBJ1-2	TGTGCCAGTAGTGAGGGGTACTATGGCTACACCTTC	CASSEGYYGYTF
.	.	TRBV2	TRBJ2-2	TGTGCCAGCAAAAAGCAGGAAAACACCGGGGAGCTGTTTTTT	CASKKQENTGELFF
.	.	TRBV4-2	TRBJ1-2	TGTGCCAGCAGCCGCGGAGGATACAATGGCTACACCTTC	CASSRGGYNGYTF
.	.	TRBV5-1	TRBJ1-4	TGCGCCAGCAGCTTGAGCGGGGCAACTAATGAAAAACTGTTTTTT	CASSLSGATNEKLFF
.	.	TRBV19	TRBJ2-1	TGTGCCAGTAGTATAGGGCAGGGCTCCTACAATGAGCAGTTCTTC	CASSIGQGSYNEQFF
once	.	TRBV6-6	TRBJ1-1	TGTGCCAGCATACCCGGTCGGATGAACACTGAAGCTTTCTTT	CASIPGRMNTEAFF
.	.	TRBV2	TRBJ1-6	TGTGCCAGCAGTGATCAGGGGCGAAGGTCACCCCTCCACTTT	CASSDQGRRSPLHF
.	.	TRBV10-2	TRBJ1-4	TGCGCCAGCAGAAACCCGGGGGGGGAAAAACTGTTTTTT	CASRNPGGEKLFF
.	.	TRBV19	TRBJ1-2	TGTGCCAGTAGTCCCCGGGACCCTCGCCGCTACACCTTC	CASSPRDPRRYTF
once	TRBD1	TRBV15	TRBJ2-7	TGTGCCACCAGCAGAAACACAGGGGTCGAGCAGTACTTC	CATSRNTGVEQYF
once	TRBD1	TRBV5-1	TRBJ2-3	TGCGCCAGCAGCTTGGGAAACAGGGGGGGCACAGATACGCAGTATTTT	CASSLGNRGGTDTQYF
.	.	TRBV3-1/TRBV3-2	TRBJ1-6	TGTGCCAGCAGCCAAAATACAGGCTATAATTCACCCCTCCACTTT	CASSQNTGYNSPLHF
.	.	TRBV3-1/TRBV3-2	TRBJ2-3	TGTGCCAGCAGCCAAAATAGGGTAACAGATACGCAGTATTTT	CASSQNRVTDTQYF
.	TRBD1	TRBV27	TRBJ1-2	TGTGCCAGCTCGGACAGGGGGCGCATTGGGTATGGCTACACCTTC	CASSDRGRIGYGYTF
.	TRBD2	TRBV6-6	TRBJ2-2	TGTGCCAGCACACTAGCGGACAACACCGGGGAGCTGTTTTTT	CASTLADNTGELFF
.	.	TRBV5-4	TRBJ2-7	TGTGCCAGCAGCTCCGGCGGCTTAAACTGGGAGCAGTACTTC	CASSSGGLNWEQYF
.	.	TRBV10-1	TRBJ1-6	TGCGCCAGCAGGGGGCAGGGCTCCTATAATTCACCCCTCCACTTT	CASRGQGSYNSPLHF
few	.	TRBV6-2/TRBV6-3	TRBJ1-5	TGTGCCAGCAGTTACCGCCTCCAGGTTGATCAGCCCCAGCATTTT	CASSYRLQVDQPQHF
.	TRBD1	TRBV7-9	TRBJ2-3	TGTGCCAGCAGCCGAAGGGACAGCCCAGAATCAGATACGCAGTATTTT	CASSRRDSPESDTQYF
few	.	TRBV9	TRBJ1-5	TGTGCCAGCAGCGAGCAGGGGATCAATCAGCCCCAGCATTTT	CASSEQGINQPQHF
.	TRBD1	TRBV7-2	TRBJ1-5	TGTGCCAGCAGCACGGGACAGCGATGGATAGAGCCCCAGCATTTT	CASSTGQRWIEPQHF